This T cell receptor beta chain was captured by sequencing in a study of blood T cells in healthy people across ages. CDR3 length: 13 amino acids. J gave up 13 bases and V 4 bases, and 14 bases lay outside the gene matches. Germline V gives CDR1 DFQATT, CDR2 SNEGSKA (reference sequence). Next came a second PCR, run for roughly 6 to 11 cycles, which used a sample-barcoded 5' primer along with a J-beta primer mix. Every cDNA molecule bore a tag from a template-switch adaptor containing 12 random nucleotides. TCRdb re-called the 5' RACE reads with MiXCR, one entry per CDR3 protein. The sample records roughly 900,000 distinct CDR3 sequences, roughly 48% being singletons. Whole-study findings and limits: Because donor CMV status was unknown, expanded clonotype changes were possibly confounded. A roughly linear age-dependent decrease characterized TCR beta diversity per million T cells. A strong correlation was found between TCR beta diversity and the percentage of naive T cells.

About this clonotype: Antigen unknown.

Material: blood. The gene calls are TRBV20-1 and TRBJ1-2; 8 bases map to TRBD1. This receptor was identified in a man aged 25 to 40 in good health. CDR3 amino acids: CSANHPATGAGTF. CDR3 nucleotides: TGCAGTGCTAACCACCCAGCGACAGGGGCGGGCACCTTC.